This TCR beta chain was sequenced for a study of T cell repertoires in ileal Crohn's disease. The time point here: neoterminal ileum biopsy at postoperative endoscopy, about 6 months after surgery. Only in-frame clones appear in the TCRdb table, and some are missing; sequencing was by immunoSEQ multiplex PCR. This sample yields approximately 11,000 clones, of which 60% to 85% are seen a single time; approximately 7.7% belongs to the top ten. The CDR3 is 13 residues long. With V trimmed by 3 bases and J by 6 bases, 2 bases remained unmatched. Per germline, CDR1 GTSNPN and CDR2 SVGIG (reference sequence).

The sequenced sample consisted of ileal tissue. V gene TRBV30 combines with J gene TRBJ1-6; 7 nucleotides align to TRBD1. The clonotype comes from an adult with Crohn's disease. CDR3 coding DNA: TGTGCCTGGAGGACAGGGACTAATTCACCCCTCCACTTT. This gives the protein CAWRTGTNSPLHF. The full variable domain, in which reference TRBV30 and TRBJ1-6 provide the parts outside the CDR3, is SQTIHQWPATLVQPVGSPLSLECTVEGTSNPNLYWYRQAAGRGLQLLFYSVGIGQISSEVPQNLSASRPQDRQFILSSKKLLLSDSGFYLCAWRTGTNSPLHFGNGTRLTVT.